A single sample gave rise to the 3 T cell receptor beta chains below, sequenced in a study of CD8 T cells in ankylosing spondylitis. The study's findings and limits: A motif in TCR beta, a set of 8 or 9 highly homologous variants, appeared characteristic of ankylosing spondylitis blood.

Antigens of these TCRs are unknown. TCRdb processed the 5' RACE reads anew with MiXCR; each CDR3 protein has one entry. In the table there are more than 650,000 distinct CDR3 sequences, 12% of which are singletons. Sequenced material: blood, either unsorted or a sorted T cell fraction (not recorded which). The receptors originated from a male donor with ankylosing spondylitis.

This chain joins TRBV6-5 and TRBJ1-6; D gene ambiguous. The length of the CDR3 is 16 residues. V was pared by 2 bases and J by 5 bases, with 13 bases between. Per the germline V gene, CDR1 is MNHEY and CDR2 is SVGAGI. The chain's CDR3 is CASSYLPTEDNSPLHF. The CDR3 DNA reads as TGTGCCAGCAGTTACCTGCCGACCGAAGATAATTCACCCCTCCACTTT.

This clonotype came up many times. The rearrangement uses TRBV18 and TRBJ2-5; D gene ambiguous. Germline loops: CDR1 KGHSH, CDR2 LQKENI. The CDR3 contains 10 residues. V lost 8 bases to trimming and J lost 1 base, with 2 bases between them. The CDR3 reads CASSQETQYF. The CDR3 DNA reads TGTGCCAGCAGCCAAGAGACCCAGTACTTC.

This clonotype occurred many times. CDR3 sequence: CASRIKTGHYGYTF. CDR3 coding DNA: TGTGCCAGCAGGATAAAGACAGGGCACTATGGCTACACCTTC. J is TRBJ1-2 and V is TRBV12-3 or TRBV12-4, with 7 bases lining up with TRBD1. V dropped 6 bases and J dropped 3; count of bases not matched to a gene: 7. This CDR3 has 14 residues.